The sequence of this T cell receptor (beta chain) was determined in a study of blood T cell repertoires in COVID-19. Study-wide background: PBMCs, B-cell-depleted T cells, or T cells were the source of the cDNA or gDNA that made up the material.

Original data processing: Amplifying reference gene primers gave estimates of nucleated cell counts. Measured with immunoSEQ multiplex PCR; TCRdb has only the in-frame clones, and not every one. The V and J calls and the clone size are those of that table, but D and trimming were determined from the DNA. The repertoire holds hundreds of thousands of clones, with over 80% as singletons. The Seattle patients, enrolled during active infection, were followed longitudinally. The V gene end was trimmed by 10 bases and the J gene end by 3 bases; junction bases not matched to a gene: 7. The CDR3 totals 13 residues. Germline CDR1 WSHSY, CDR2 SAAADI.

This clonotype was obtained from a woman aged 45-65 years with COVID-19, enrolled during active disease. The chain combines TRBV10-2 with TRBJ1-2; 8 positions match TRBD1. Sequencing used peripheral blood. DNA of the CDR3: TGCGCCATTTCGGACAGGGATCACTATGGCTACACCTTC. Protein: CAISDRDHYGYTF.